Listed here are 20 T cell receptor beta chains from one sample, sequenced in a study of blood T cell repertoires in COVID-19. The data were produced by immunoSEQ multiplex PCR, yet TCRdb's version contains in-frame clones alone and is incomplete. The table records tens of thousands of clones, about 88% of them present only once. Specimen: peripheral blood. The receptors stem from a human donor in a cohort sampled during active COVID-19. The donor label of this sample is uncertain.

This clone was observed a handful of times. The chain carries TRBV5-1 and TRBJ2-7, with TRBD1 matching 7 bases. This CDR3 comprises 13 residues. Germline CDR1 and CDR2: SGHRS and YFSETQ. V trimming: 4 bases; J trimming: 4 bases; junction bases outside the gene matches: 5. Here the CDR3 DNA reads TGCGCCAGCAGCACGACAGGGATTTACGAGCAGTACTTC. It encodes CASSTTGIYEQYF.

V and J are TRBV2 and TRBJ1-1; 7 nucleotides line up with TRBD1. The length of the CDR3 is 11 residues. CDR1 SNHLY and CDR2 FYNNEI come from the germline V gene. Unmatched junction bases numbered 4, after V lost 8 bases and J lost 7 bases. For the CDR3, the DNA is TGTGCCAGCGGACGGGACAGTGAAGCTTTCTTT. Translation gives CASGRDSEAFF.

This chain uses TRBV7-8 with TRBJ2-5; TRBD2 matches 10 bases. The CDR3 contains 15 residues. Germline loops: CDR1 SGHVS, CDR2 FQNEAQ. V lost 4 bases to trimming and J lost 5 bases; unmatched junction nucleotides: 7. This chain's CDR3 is CASSSPSGRVETQYF. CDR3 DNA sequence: TGTGCCAGCAGCTCCCCTAGCGGGAGAGTGGAGACCCAGTACTTC.

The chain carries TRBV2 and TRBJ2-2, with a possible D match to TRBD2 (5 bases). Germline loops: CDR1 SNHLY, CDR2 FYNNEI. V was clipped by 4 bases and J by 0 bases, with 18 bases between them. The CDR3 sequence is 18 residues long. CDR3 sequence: CASSVSVRATTNTGELFF. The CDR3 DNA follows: TGTGCCAGCAGTGTGTCGGTGAGGGCTACTACGAACACCGGGGAGCTGTTTTTT.

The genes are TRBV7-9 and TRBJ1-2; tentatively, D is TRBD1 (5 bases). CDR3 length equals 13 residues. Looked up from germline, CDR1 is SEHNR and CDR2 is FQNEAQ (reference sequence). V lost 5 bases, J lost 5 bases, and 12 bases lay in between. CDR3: CASSRPQGYGYTF. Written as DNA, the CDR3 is TGTGCCAGCAGCAGACCCCAGGGTTATGGCTACACCTTC.

The CDR3 DNA reads TGTGCCAGCACTGGGACAGATAGCAATCAGCCCCAGCATTTT. It specifies CASTGTDSNQPQHF. This sequence joins TRBV2 and TRBJ1-5; TRBD1 matches 7 bases. V gave up 7 bases and J gave up 0 bases; unmatched junction bases: 3. Germline loops: CDR1 SNHLY, CDR2 FYNNEI. The CDR3 is 14 amino acids.

The CDR3 DNA sequence: TGTGCTAGTGGTTTGACCGACAGGGAATTGTTCTCTTCGGGGGAATTGTTCTCTGGAAACACCATATATTTT. Its protein is CASGLTDRELFSSGELFSGNTIYF. V gene TRBV12-5 combines with J gene TRBJ1-3; TRBD1 aligns across 7 bases. Trimming removed 2 bases from V and 0 bases from J; junction bases left unmatched: 28. The CDR3 is 24 amino acids. CDR1 LGHNT and CDR2 FRNRAP come from the germline V gene.

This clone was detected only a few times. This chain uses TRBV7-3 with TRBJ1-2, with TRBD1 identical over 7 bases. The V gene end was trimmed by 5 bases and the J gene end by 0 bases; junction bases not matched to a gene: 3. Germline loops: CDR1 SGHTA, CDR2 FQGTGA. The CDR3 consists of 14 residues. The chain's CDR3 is CASSGTDSNYGYTF. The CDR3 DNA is TGTGCCAGCAGCGGGACAGACTCTAACTATGGCTACACCTTC.

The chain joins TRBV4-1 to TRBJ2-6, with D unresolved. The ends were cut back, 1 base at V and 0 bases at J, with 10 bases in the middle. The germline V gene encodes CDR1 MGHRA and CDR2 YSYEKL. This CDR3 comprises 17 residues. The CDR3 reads CASSQGARYSGANVLTF. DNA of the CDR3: TGCGCCAGCAGCCAAGGTGCCCGGTACTCTGGGGCCAACGTCCTGACTTTC.

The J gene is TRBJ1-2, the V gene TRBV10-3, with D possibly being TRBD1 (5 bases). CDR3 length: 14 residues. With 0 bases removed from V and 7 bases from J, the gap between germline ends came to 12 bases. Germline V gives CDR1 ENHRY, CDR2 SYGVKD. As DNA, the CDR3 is TGTGCCATCAGTGAGTCAGGCAGGGATCGTGGCTACACCTTC. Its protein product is CAISESGRDRGYTF.

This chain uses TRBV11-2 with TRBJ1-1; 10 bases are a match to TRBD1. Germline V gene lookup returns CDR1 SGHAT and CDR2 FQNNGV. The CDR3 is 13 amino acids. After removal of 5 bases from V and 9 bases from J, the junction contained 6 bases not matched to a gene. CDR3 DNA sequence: TGTGCCAGCAGCCTCGACAGGGGGCGGAAAGCTTTCTTT. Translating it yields CASSLDRGRKAFF.

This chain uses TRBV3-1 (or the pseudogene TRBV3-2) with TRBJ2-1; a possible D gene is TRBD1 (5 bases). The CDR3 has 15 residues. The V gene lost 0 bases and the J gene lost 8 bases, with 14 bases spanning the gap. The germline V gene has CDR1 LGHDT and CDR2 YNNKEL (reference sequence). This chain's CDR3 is CASSQDLGDFDEQFF. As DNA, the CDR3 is TGTGCCAGCAGCCAAGACTTAGGGGATTTCGATGAGCAGTTCTTC.

In DNA, the CDR3 is TGCGCCAGCAGCTTCCAAGGAGCCGGGGAGCTGTTTTTT. This codes for CASSFQGAGELFF. The genes are TRBV5-1 and TRBJ2-2, with D hard to call. The V gene lost 2 bases and the J gene lost 6 bases, with 8 bases spanning the gap. Germline CDR1 and CDR2: SGHRS and YFSETQ. The CDR3 is 13 residues long. Together with reference TRBV5-1 and TRBJ2-2, the CDR3 gives the full variable domain: KAGVTQTPRYLIKTRGQQVTLSCSPISGHRSVSWYQQTPGQGLQFLFEYFSETQRNKGNFPGRFSGRQFSNSRSEMNVSTLELGDSALYLCASSFQGAGELFFGEGSRLTVL.

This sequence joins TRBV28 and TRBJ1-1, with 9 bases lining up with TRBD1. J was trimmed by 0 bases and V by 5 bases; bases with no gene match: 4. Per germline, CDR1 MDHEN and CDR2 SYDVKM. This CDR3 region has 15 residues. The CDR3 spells CASSPRTGVNTEAFF. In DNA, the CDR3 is TGTGCCAGCAGTCCCCGGACAGGGGTGAACACTGAAGCTTTCTTT.

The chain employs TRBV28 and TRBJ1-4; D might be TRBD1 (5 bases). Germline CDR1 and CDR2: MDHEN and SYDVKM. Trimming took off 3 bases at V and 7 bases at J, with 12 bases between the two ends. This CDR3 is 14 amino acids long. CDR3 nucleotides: TGTGCCAGCAGTTTGGGAGGGGCAGGTGAAAAACTGTTTTTT. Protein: CASSLGGAGEKLFF.

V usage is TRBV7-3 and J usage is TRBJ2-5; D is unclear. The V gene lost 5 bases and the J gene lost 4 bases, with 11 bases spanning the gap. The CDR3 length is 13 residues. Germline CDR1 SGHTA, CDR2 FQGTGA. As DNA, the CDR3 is TGTGCCAGCAGCCGATCCACAAGAGAGACCCAGTACTTC. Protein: CASSRSTRETQYF.

In DNA, the CDR3 is TGTGCCAGCAGTTACACCCGGGACAGGGTGGCCGAGCAGTACTTC. It yields the protein CASSYTRDRVAEQYF. The chain couples TRBV6-2 or TRBV6-3 to TRBJ2-7, with TRBD1 matching 9 bases. Germline loops: CDR1 MNHEY, CDR2 SVGEGT. This CDR3 is 15 amino acids long. The J segment lost 6 bases and the V segment lost 2 bases, leaving 8 bases of the junction unmatched.

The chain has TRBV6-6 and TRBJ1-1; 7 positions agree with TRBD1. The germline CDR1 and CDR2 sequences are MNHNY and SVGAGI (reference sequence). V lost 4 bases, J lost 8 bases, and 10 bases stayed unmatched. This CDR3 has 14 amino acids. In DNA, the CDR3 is TGTGCCAGCAGTTTTAATCCGGGACAGCAGGAAGCTTTCTTT. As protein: CASSFNPGQQEAFF.

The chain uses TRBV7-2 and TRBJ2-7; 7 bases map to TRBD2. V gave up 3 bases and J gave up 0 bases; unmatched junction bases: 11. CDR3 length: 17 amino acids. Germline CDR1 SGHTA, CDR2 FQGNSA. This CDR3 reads CASSLGWTSRSSYEQYF. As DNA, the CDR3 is TGTGCCAGCAGCTTGGGCTGGACTAGTCGAAGCTCCTACGAGCAGTACTTC.

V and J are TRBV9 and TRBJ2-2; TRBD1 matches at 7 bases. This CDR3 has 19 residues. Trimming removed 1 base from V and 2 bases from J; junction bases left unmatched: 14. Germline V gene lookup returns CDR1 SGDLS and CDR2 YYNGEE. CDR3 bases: TGTGCCAGCAGCGTAACGTTCCACCCCGGGACAGCAAACACCGGGGAGCTGTTTTTT. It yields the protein CASSVTFHPGTANTGELFF.